This is a list of T cell receptor beta chains from one sample in a study of PD-L1 blockade in urothelial cancer. Measured with immunoSEQ multiplex PCR; TCRdb has only the in-frame clones, and not every one. The repertoire holds 40,000 to 60,000 clones, with about four fifths as singletons. The specimen comprised PBMCs, sampled around atezolizumab (anti-PD-L1) treatment. These TCRs come from a man between 65 and 79 years old with urothelial cancer. Both conserved end residues are part of each CDR3. D genes are given only for firm matches. Rows may omit the clone size; those that give it use once, few, many or a size class.

>NA|NA|TRBJ1-4|TRBV19
CASSTHTDLATNEKLFF
>NA|NA|TRBJ1-2|TRBV27
CASSLWGSLEGYTF
>NA|NA|TRBJ2-2|TRBV5-1
CASSLGTSGGGELFF
>NA|NA|TRBJ1-4|TRBV7-9
CASSLAVLNEKLFF
>TRBD2|once|TRBJ2-3|TRBV9
CASSVGGGEWTDTQYF
>NA|NA|TRBJ2-4|TRBV6-1
CASSDYQGNIQYF
>NA|few|TRBJ1-2|TRBV5-1
CASSLEVRENYGYTF
>NA|NA|TRBJ1-5|TRBV7-8
CASSLVWGEGQPQHF
>NA|NA|TRBJ1-1|TRBV5-1
CASAPRSGLNTEAFF
>TRBD2|NA|TRBJ2-3|TRBV5-4
CASGREALTDTQYF
>TRBD1|NA|TRBJ1-5|TRBV28
CASSLRRTGGNQPQHF
>TRBD2|NA|TRBJ2-1|TRBV2
CASKVAGGPQFF
>NA|once|TRBJ2-7|TRBV5-1
CASSPGLTSYEQYF
>TRBD1|NA|TRBJ1-5|TRBV5-4
CASSAGTGGNQPQHF
>TRBD1|NA|TRBJ2-7|TRBV5-4
CASSLAISGGYEQYF
>NA|few|TRBJ2-2|TRBV29-1
CSIRGTVDSGELFF
>NA|once|TRBJ1-2|TRBV5-1
CASSLSRSYGYTF
>TRBD2|NA|TRBJ2-5|TRBV5-1
CASSPGTSGGQWETQYF
>TRBD1|NA|TRBJ2-7|TRBV7-9
CASSWDRGGEQYF
>NA|NA|TRBJ1-4|TRBV28
CASSRDSNEKLFF
>TRBD2|once|TRBJ2-5|TRBV9
CASSGHGGTIPQETQYF
>TRBD2|NA|TRBJ2-1|TRBV30
CASPGPSGGPNEQFF
>NA|NA|TRBJ2-5|TRBV7-6
CASSVTRVETQYF
>TRBD2|few|TRBJ2-2|TRBV18
CASSLPLAGGTGELFF
>NA|few|TRBJ1-1|TRBV10-3
CAISEWGGGTEAFF
>TRBD2|NA|TRBJ2-1|TRBV2
CASIALAGHNEQFF
>TRBD2|NA|TRBJ2-2|TRBV30
CAWSVGGVTGELFF
>TRBD2|few|TRBJ2-7|TRBV7-2
CASSPGLAGTFYEQYF
>TRBD2|NA|TRBJ2-5|TRBV27
CASRGLAEETQYF
>NA|NA|TRBJ2-7|TRBV30
CAWSRGGPSYEQYF
>NA|NA|TRBJ2-7|TRBV7-2
CASSLGGATYEQYF
>TRBD1|NA|TRBJ2-3|TRBV29-1
CSVEGQGAPGDTQYF
>TRBD1|NA|TRBJ1-2|TRBV9
CASSDGTGYGYTF
>TRBD1|once|TRBJ2-5|TRBV9
CASSPRTGGGETQYF
>TRBD2|NA|TRBJ2-1|TRBV2
CASKGRMSGRRYNEQFF
>NA|NA|TRBJ1-6|TRBV5-1
CASSPTQGYNSPLHF
>TRBD2|NA|TRBJ2-2|TRBV27
CASSHLAGGPGGELFF